This T cell receptor (beta chain) was found in a study of blood T cell repertoires in COVID-19. This clone has just a few counts. The assay was immunoSEQ multiplex PCR, and TCRdb's table has in-frame clones only and misses some. The repertoire holds 250,000 to 300,000 clones, with about nine tenths as singletons. Sequenced material: PBMCs or T cells enriched from blood (not recorded which). The receptor's source is a woman aged 40 to 50 who had recovered from COVID-19.

Written as DNA, the CDR3 is TGTGCCAGCAGTCGACGGACTCCTATGTATGAGCAGTTCTTC. Its translation: CASSRRTPMYEQFF. The V call is TRBV6-5, the J call TRBJ2-1; a weak D match, TRBD2 (5 bases). With 5 bases removed from V and 8 bases from J, the gap between germline ends came to 16 bases. The CDR3 has 14 residues. CDR1 MNHEY and CDR2 SVGAGI come from the germline V gene.